This T cell receptor beta chain emerged from a study of OX40 agonist ivuxolimab in advanced cancers. As for this clone: Antigen specificity is unknown.

This CDR3 region has 16 residues. J was trimmed by 0 bases and V by 4 bases; bases with no gene match: 2. Germline values: CDR1 SNHLY, CDR2 FYNNEI. Data came from immunoSEQ multiplex PCR; TCRdb stores just in-frame clones and leaves some out. This repertoire shows roughly 53,000 clones, roughly 88% found once; its top ten account for approximately 1.5%. Notes on the study in general: Both blood CD4+ and CD8+ T cells showed clonal growth by week 6 at 0.1 to 3.0 mg/kg.

The V call is TRBV2, the J call TRBJ2-3, with 12 bases lining up with TRBD2. This clonotype originated in an adult with an advanced solid tumor such as melanoma, head and neck, liver or kidney cancer. The input for sequencing was CD4+ or CD8+ T cells sorted from blood, taken in a trial of the OX40 agonist ivuxolimab. CDR3 residues: CASSGGTSGSTDTQYF. For the CDR3, the DNA is TGTGCCAGCAGTGGAGGGACTAGCGGGAGCACAGATACGCAGTATTTT. The whole variable domain, remainder taken from reference TRBV2 and TRBJ2-3, is EPEVTQTPSHQVTQMGQEVILRCVPISNHLYFYWYRQILGQKVEFLVSFYNNEISEKSEIFDDQFSVERPDGSNFTLKIRSTKLEDSAMYFCASSGGTSGSTDTQYFGPGTRLTVL.